A selection of T cell receptor beta chains follows, all from one sample in a study of cytomegalovirus exposure and HLA in healthy donors. Here immunoSEQ multiplex PCR was the method, and the copy in TCRdb shows in-frame clones only, minus some. The table has about 190,000 clones, approximately 81% seen once; the top ten hold 3% to 4%. Sequencing was performed on PBMCs. These receptors originate from a man in his fifties or sixties in good health and CMV-seronegative. Both conserved end residues are part of each CDR3. The order of the fields is V gene, J gene, CDR3 protein.

>TRBV7-2|TRBJ2-7
CASSLLALGGGSHEQYF
>TRBV10-3|TRBJ2-7
CAISRDSFSYEQYF
>TRBV7-9|TRBJ1-5
CASSLLGGNQPQHF
>TRBV6-6|TRBJ1-5
CASSYPSQPQHF
>TRBV7-8|TRBJ2-6
CASSSRDRATGANVLTF
>TRBV9|TRBJ1-2
CASSVATDRALGYGYTF
>TRBV10-3|TRBJ2-7
CAISDADRKVVGEQYF
>TRBV5-1|TRBJ2-3
CASSSTGPRGTDTQYF
>TRBV5-1|TRBJ2-7
CASTTGQGDSEQYF
>TRBV11-2|TRBJ2-2
CASSSLAGDHTGELFF
>TRBV5-1|TRBJ2-7
CASSLVPSESNEQYF
>TRBV11-2|TRBJ2-1
CASSLGGQVTYNEQFF
>TRBV4-3|TRBJ2-3
CASSQDRGAHTDTQYF
>TRBV7-9|TRBJ2-7
CSSSSPLAFEEQYF
>TRBV7-2|TRBJ1-5
CASSPVWGGNQPQHF
>TRBV5-1|TRBJ2-1
CASSPAGGTMTDSNEQFF